This TCR beta chain was captured by sequencing in a study of molecular identifiers for immune sequencing clone quantification. Findings and caveats of the study: Spiked Jurkat TCR RNA originating from one cell could reportedly be identified amid around 1 million naive cells. Barcode-sharing identical TCR molecules could underestimate highly expanded clone sizes.

Germline V gives CDR1 DFQATT, CDR2 SNEGSKA (reference sequence). The CDR3 extends over 11 amino acids. From roughly 20,000 to 1,000,000 sorted cells, naive CD8 libraries were generated with 10%, 30% or 50% RNA. CD8+CD4-CCR7+CD45RA+ cells were sorted as naive CD8 T cells. One entry per CDR3 protein, called by TCRdb with MiXCR from the PCR reads. The table records more than 250,000 distinct CDR3 sequences, over 20% of them present only once. Note on this clonotype: Its matching antigen is unknown. This could be a read error, since a much larger clone is one nucleotide away.

The chain carries TRBV20-1 and TRBJ2-7; a weak D match, TRBD1 (5 bases). This TCR was sampled from a human donor in good health. Some libraries in this study had Jurkat cell RNA spiked in. Sequencing used naive CD8+ T cells from blood, with Jurkat cell RNA spiked in. Subset given: FACS-sorted CD8+CD4-CCR7+CD45RA+ naive T cells. The CDR3 nucleotides read TGCAGTGCTACGGACACCTACGGGCAGTACTTC. As protein: CSATDTYGQYF.